This T cell receptor beta chain was found in a study of blood T cell repertoires in COVID-19. Whole-study context: The United States, Italy and Spain provided the acute and convalescent COVID-19 samples. Sources were T cells, B-cell-depleted T cells, or PBMCs; the material itself was cDNA or gDNA.

With 0 bases clipped from V and 2 bases from J, the junction kept 3 bases outside the gene matches. This CDR3 has 14 amino acids. Germline CDR1 GTSNPN, CDR2 SVGIG (reference sequence). Source study methods: Estimation of nucleated cell counts relied on the amplification of reference gene primers. Some clones are missing from TCRdb's copy, which holds only in-frame ones; the method was immunoSEQ multiplex PCR. Clone size and the V and J calls come from that table; the DNA yielded D and trimming. The sample shows some 70,000 clones, just over 85% of them seen only once. This clone was picked up a small number of times.

This receptor was obtained from a woman aged 55-75 years with acute or convalescent COVID-19. The genes are TRBV30 and TRBJ2-5; TRBD2 aligns across 7 bases. The material sequenced was peripheral blood. Here the CDR3 reads CAWSVTSHQETQYF. In DNA, the CDR3 is TGTGCCTGGAGTGTGACTAGCCATCAAGAGACCCAGTACTTC.